These 15 T cell receptor beta chains were sequenced from one sample in a study of CD8 T cells in ankylosing spondylitis. One entry per CDR3 protein results from TCRdb running MiXCR on the 5' RACE reads. Of about 130,000 distinct CDR3 sequences detected, approximately 13% appear once; the ten largest clones hold 2.5% to 3%. Sequencing was done on a sample of blood, either unsorted or a sorted T cell fraction (not recorded which). The source of these receptors is a female donor with ankylosing spondylitis or in good health (not recorded which).

The chain recombines TRBV7-6 with TRBJ2-5; D gene uncertain. Trimming cost V 5 bases and J 3 bases, with 16 bases left between them. The CDR3 contains 15 residues. From germline, CDR1 is SGHVS and CDR2 FNYEAQ. The CDR3, as DNA: TGTGCCAGCAGCCGAGAGATACATACCGAAGAGACCCAGTACTTC. It is translated as CASSREIHTEETQYF.

The chain employs TRBV12-3 or TRBV12-4 and TRBJ2-3; 8 bases match TRBD2. V was pared by 4 bases and J by 2 bases, with 5 bases of the junction left unmatched. The CDR3 totals 15 residues. DNA of the CDR3: TGTGCCAGCAGTTCCGGGACTAGGGACACAGATACGCAGTATTTT. Translation gives CASSSGTRDTDTQYF.

This clonotype was picked up many times. The J gene is TRBJ2-7, the V gene TRBV7-6; 9 bases match TRBD2. V was pared by 6 bases and J by 0 bases, with 9 bases of the junction left unmatched. The V gene's germline CDR1 is SGHVS and CDR2 FNYEAQ. The CDR3 loop spans 16 amino acids. CDR3 coding DNA: TGTGCCAGCAGTTACTGCGGGAGGGCAAGCTCCTACGAGCAGTACTTC. Translation gives CASSYCGRASSYEQYF.

This clonotype was seen repeatedly, ten times or more. For the CDR3, the DNA is TGTGCCAGCAGCCGACAGGAGAACACTGAAGCTTTCTTT. This gives the protein CASSRQENTEAFF. This chain uses TRBV6-1 with TRBJ1-1, with D perhaps matching TRBD1 (6 bases). The V gene lost 6 bases and the J gene lost 1 base, with 9 bases spanning the gap. CDR1 and CDR2 (germline): MNHNS, SASEGT. This CDR3 contains 13 residues.

This clonotype was recorded many times. V is TRBV7-6 and J is TRBJ1-1, with 9 bases identical to TRBD1. Germline CDR1 SGHVS, CDR2 FNYEAQ. Trimming removed 5 bases from V and 2 bases from J; junction bases left unmatched: 12. This CDR3 contains 17 residues. The chain's CDR3 is CASSRRQGGSLNTEAFF. The CDR3 DNA follows: TGTGCCAGCAGCAGGCGACAGGGGGGGTCGCTTAACACTGAAGCTTTCTTT.

V is TRBV12-3 or TRBV12-4 and J is TRBJ2-7; TRBD2 matches 11 bases. The CDR3 is 15 residues long. Trimming took 1 base from V and 4 from J; bases not matched to a gene: 3. The CDR3 DNA is TGTGCCAGCAGTTTAGGGGCTAGCGGGGGGTACGAGCAGTACTTC. Encoded protein: CASSLGASGGYEQYF.

This clonotype was recorded many times. The chain recombines TRBV12-3 or TRBV12-4 with TRBJ2-1, with 16 bases aligning to TRBD2. J gave up 7 bases and V 9 bases, and 3 bases lay outside the gene matches. This CDR3 spans 14 amino acids. This CDR3 is CASWGLAGGNEQFF. The CDR3, as DNA: TGTGCCAGTTGGGGACTAGCGGGAGGGAATGAGCAGTTCTTC.

This clonotype was seen at least ten times. The V gene is TRBV20-1, the J gene TRBJ1-1, with 11 bases fitting TRBD1. Germline V lookup: CDR1 DFQATT, CDR2 SNEGSKA (reference sequence). V shed 6 bases and J 10 bases; nucleotides not matched to a gene: 10. The length of the CDR3 is 13 residues. CDR3 in amino acids: CSAWPGQGVGAFF. DNA of the CDR3: TGCAGTGCGTGGCCGGGACAGGGGGTTGGAGCTTTCTTT.

This clonotype appeared a few times. The J gene is TRBJ2-5, the V gene TRBV5-1, with D uncertain. The CDR3 consists of 13 residues. Germline-derived CDR1 and CDR2 are SGHRS and YFSETQ. The germline V and J ends were trimmed by 0 bases and 9 bases, with 12 bases remaining between them. The CDR3, as DNA: TGCGCCAGCAGCTTGGGGCTCACCGAGGCCCAGTACTTC. This codes for CASSLGLTEAQYF.

This clonotype has just a few counts. The CDR3 bases are TGTGCCAGTAGTAACCCCGGACTTTCCTACGAGCAGTACTTC. This encodes CASSNPGLSYEQYF. The V call is TRBV19, the J call TRBJ2-7, with D perhaps TRBD2 (5 bases). In germline, CDR1 is LNHDA, CDR2 SQIVND (reference sequence). The CDR3 length is 14 residues. Trimming took off 4 bases at V and 1 base at J, with 11 bases between the two ends. The complete variable domain, with remaining parts taken from reference TRBV19 and TRBJ2-7, reads DGGITQSPKYLFRKEGQNVTLSCEQNLNHDAMYWYRQDPGQGLRLIYYSQIVNDFQKGDIAEGYSVSREKKESFPLTVTSAQKNPTAFYLCASSNPGLSYEQYFGPGTRLTVT.

This clonotype was recorded many times. The chain recombines TRBV5-1 with TRBJ1-2; TRBD1 matches 12 bases. J gave up 4 bases and V 0 bases, and 4 bases lay outside the gene matches. The CDR3 contains 16 residues. Germline loops: CDR1 SGHRS, CDR2 YFSETQ. CDR3 sequence: CASSLEGDRGLYGYTF. Written as DNA, the CDR3 is TGCGCCAGCAGCTTGGAAGGGGACAGGGGGCTCTATGGCTACACCTTC.

There are many counts of this clonotype. The rearrangement joins TRBV12-3 or TRBV12-4 to TRBJ1-5; no reliable D call. V gave up 5 bases and J gave up 7 bases, with 12 bases separating them. The CDR3 sequence is 13 residues long. In nucleotides, the CDR3 is TGTGCCAGCAGTCCCATGTTGAGACAGCCCCAGCATTTT. Amino acids: CASSPMLRQPQHF.

This clonotype showed up just a few times. The chain links TRBV4-1 to TRBJ1-4; the match to TRBD1 covers 8 bases. V was clipped by 3 bases and J by 3 bases; unmatched bases: 3. The V gene's germline CDR1 is MGHRA and CDR2 YSYEKL. There are 15 residues in the CDR3. DNA of the CDR3: TGCGCCAGCAGCCAGTTACAGGGGGCTAATGAAAAACTGTTTTTT. It yields the protein CASSQLQGANEKLFF.

The table lists this clonotype with many counts. The rearrangement joins TRBV24-1 to TRBJ1-1; a weak D match, TRBD1 (6 bases). CDR1 KGHDR and CDR2 SFDVKD come from the germline V gene. V lost 7 bases to trimming and J lost 1 base, with 6 bases between them. This CDR3 has 12 amino acids. The CDR3 sequence: CATRDRNTEAFF. CDR3 nucleotides: TGTGCCACCAGGGACAGGAACACTGAAGCTTTCTTT.

This clonotype has only a few counts. The chain links TRBV25-1 to TRBJ2-3; 9 bases map to TRBD1. The ends lost 6 bases at V and 0 bases at J; junction bases unmatched: 10. Germline assignment: CDR1 MGHDK and CDR2 SYGVNS. The CDR3 length is 17 residues. CDR3 DNA sequence: TGTGCCAGCAGAGCCTCACAGGGGGCTTCAAGCACAGATACGCAGTATTTT. This codes for CASRASQGASSTDTQYF.